These T cell receptor beta chains were read from a single sample in a study of T-cell memory formation after mild COVID-19. TCRdb reanalysed the 5' RACE reads using MiXCR and keeps one entry per CDR3 protein. The sample yields hundreds of thousands of distinct CDR3 sequences, 20% seen once. The sample was PBMCs or a T cell subset sorted from them (not recorded which). The receptors were sampled from an adult woman who had mild COVID-19 (a few samples of this study predate the infection). Cell type and time point are not known. Both conserved end residues are part of each CDR3. A D gene is named only where the DNA matches it firmly. For some rows the clone size is stated as once, few or many, or as a class when expanded; others skip it.

V gene	D gene	clone size	J gene	CDR3 protein	CDR3 DNA
TRBV7-8	TRBD1	-	TRBJ2-1	CASSLPRVGQGGNEQFF	TGTGCCAGCAGCTTACCGAGGGTGGGACAGGGGGGGAATGAGCAGTTCTTC
TRBV7-8	-	-	TRBJ1-2	CASSLARGVGIGVYGYTF	TGTGCCAGCAGCTTAGCTCGAGGCGTCGGTATAGGGGTCTATGGCTACACCTTC
TRBV29-1	-	-	TRBJ1-1	CSVEGRQNTEAFF	TGCAGCGTTGAAGGTCGACAGAACACTGAAGCTTTCTTT
TRBV7-3	TRBD1	few	TRBJ2-1	CASSLDRGQPYNEQFF	TGTGCCAGCAGCTTAGACAGGGGACAGCCCTACAATGAGCAGTTCTTC
TRBV6-5	TRBD1	-	TRBJ2-7	CASSYSTGEAYEQYF	TGTGCCAGCAGTTACTCGACAGGGGAGGCCTACGAGCAGTACTTC
TRBV7-6	TRBD2	many	TRBJ2-5	CASRPGLAGAETQYF	TGTGCCAGCAGACCCGGACTAGCGGGAGCAGAGACCCAGTACTTC
TRBV7-9	TRBD1	-	TRBJ2-4	CASSPPGQWNIQYF	TGTGCCAGCAGCCCACCGGGACAGTGGAACATTCAGTACTTC
TRBV5-1	-	-	TRBJ2-3	CASNPYSADTQYF	TGCGCCAGCAACCCCTACTCGGCAGATACGCAGTATTTT
TRBV29-1	-	-	TRBJ1-1	CSVEGGYLSNTEAFF	TGCAGCGTTGAGGGGGGGTACCTGTCGAACACTGAAGCTTTCTTT
TRBV7-3	-	few	TRBJ2-4	CASSYDSGVKNIQYF	TGTGCCAGCAGTTATGACAGTGGAGTCAAAAACATTCAGTACTTC
TRBV5-1	TRBD2	-	TRBJ2-7	CASSLEGGSSEQYF	TGCGCCAGCAGCTTGGAGGGAGGGTCGTCCGAGCAGTACTTC
TRBV5-6	-	few	TRBJ2-5	CASSLRADVIQETQYF	TGTGCCAGCAGCTTGCGGGCGGATGTAATCCAAGAGACCCAGTACTTC
TRBV7-9	-	few	TRBJ2-2	CASSLRFDGELFF	TGTGCCAGCAGCTTACGGTTTGACGGGGAGCTGTTTTTT
TRBV12-3/TRBV12-4	-	-	TRBJ1-5	CASSSREVNQPQHF	TGTGCCAGCAGTAGCCGGGAAGTAAATCAGCCCCAGCATTTT
TRBV20-1	-	-	TRBJ1-1	CSARMGIGEAFF	TGCAGTGCTAGAATGGGGATAGGTGAAGCTTTCTTT
TRBV29-1	TRBD1	-	TRBJ1-1	CSVEGTGHTKAFF	TGCAGCGTTGAGGGGACAGGGCACACTAAAGCTTTCTTT
TRBV12-3/TRBV12-4	TRBD2	few	TRBJ2-3	CASSLGLAGGPITDTQYF	TGTGCCAGCAGTTTAGGACTAGCGGGAGGGCCTATCACAGATACGCAGTATTTT
TRBV3-1	TRBD1	few	TRBJ2-5	CASSPYRGQETQYF	TGTGCCAGCAGCCCTTACAGGGGGCAAGAGACCCAGTACTTC
TRBV25-1	-	once	TRBJ1-2	CASSEFSNYGYTF	TGTGCCAGCAGTGAATTTTCGAACTATGGCTACACCTTC
TRBV6-5	-	few	TRBJ2-7	CASSRSLLQVAYEQYF	TGTGCCAGCAGTAGGAGTCTCTTACAGGTCGCCTACGAGCAGTACTTC
TRBV7-2	TRBD1	once	TRBJ1-2	CASSSDRALGGYTF	TGTGCCAGCAGCTCTGACAGGGCCCTGGGTGGCTACACCTTC
TRBV12-3/TRBV12-4	-	-	TRBJ2-6	CASSYFEGANVLTF	TGTGCCAGCAGCTACTTTGAAGGGGCCAACGTCCTGACTTTC
TRBV7-8	TRBD2	-	TRBJ2-1	CASRTSGRYDEQFF	TGTGCCAGCAGGACTAGCGGCAGGTACGATGAGCAGTTCTTC
TRBV6-2/TRBV6-3	-	-	TRBJ2-1	CASTPSRTRNEQFF	TGTGCCAGCACCCCCTCGAGGACGCGCAATGAGCAGTTCTTC
TRBV13	-	-	TRBJ1-2	CASSLGLTSSNYGYTF	TGTGCCAGCAGCTTAGGCCTAACCAGTTCTAACTATGGCTACACCTTC
TRBV5-4	-	-	TRBJ2-1	CASRGWGYNEQFF	TGTGCCAGCAGGGGGTGGGGATACAATGAGCAGTTCTTC
TRBV12-3/TRBV12-4	-	many	TRBJ1-4	CASSLKGITTNEKLFF	TGTGCCAGCAGTTTAAAAGGGATCACAACTAATGAAAAACTGTTTTTT
TRBV7-2	-	few	TRBJ2-5	CASSRQWETQYF	TGTGCCAGCAGCCGCCAGTGGGAGACCCAGTACTTC
TRBV27	TRBD2	-	TRBJ2-1	CASSSIRLAGGWDEQFF	TGTGCCAGCAGTTCCATTAGACTAGCGGGGGGCTGGGATGAGCAGTTCTTC
TRBV19	TRBD2	few	TRBJ2-3	CASRLAGVDTQYF	TGTGCCAGTAGACTAGCGGGAGTGGATACGCAGTATTTT
TRBV28	-	few	TRBJ2-4	CASSLSLAKNIQYF	TGTGCCAGCAGTTTATCCCTAGCCAAAAACATTCAGTACTTC
TRBV18	-	-	TRBJ1-1	CASSPPMKGTEAFF	TGTGCCAGCTCACCACCGATGAAGGGCACTGAAGCTTTCTTT
TRBV4-1	-	-	TRBJ1-2	CASSQDTGRVNYGYTF	TGCGCCAGCAGCCAAGATACAGGCAGGGTCAACTATGGCTACACCTTC
TRBV6-4	TRBD2	many	TRBJ2-1	CASSGTSGSYNEQFF	TGTGCCAGCAGTGGGACTAGCGGCTCCTACAATGAGCAGTTCTTC
TRBV29-1	-	-	TRBJ2-3	CSVVLASTDTQYF	TGCAGCGTTGTATTGGCTAGCACAGATACGCAGTATTTT
TRBV6-5	-	-	TRBJ2-7	CASTDLGSYEQYF	TGTGCCAGCACGGACCTAGGGTCCTACGAGCAGTACTTC
TRBV5-1	-	-	TRBJ1-5	CASSLTRGGQPQHF	TGCGCCAGCAGCCTCACCCGAGGGGGTCAGCCCCAGCATTTT
TRBV18	TRBD1	few	TRBJ2-7	CASSPSTGGFYEQYF	TGTGCCAGCTCACCCTCAACAGGGGGCTTCTACGAGCAGTACTTC
TRBV19	TRBD2	few	TRBJ2-1	CASSITGGHNEQFF	TGTGCCAGTAGTATAACGGGAGGGCACAATGAGCAGTTCTTC
TRBV21-1	-	-	TRBJ1-4	CASTLSSTNEKLFF	TGTGCCAGCACTCTGTCCTCAACTAATGAAAAACTGTTTTTT
TRBV20-1	TRBD1	many	TRBJ2-7	CSSSPRDRGYEQYF	TGCAGTTCCTCCCCTCGGGACAGGGGATACGAGCAGTACTTC
TRBV5-1	-	few	TRBJ2-3	CASSLRGWRDTQYF	TGCGCCAGCAGCTTAAGGGGGTGGAGAGATACGCAGTATTTT
TRBV15	TRBD2	once	TRBJ2-7	CATSRSTSGGYEQYF	TGTGCCACCAGCAGATCGACTAGCGGGGGCTACGAGCAGTACTTC
TRBV5-1	-	few	TRBJ1-2	CASSLAVRGDGYTF	TGCGCCAGCAGCTTGGCCGTCAGGGGCGACGGCTACACCTTC
TRBV9	TRBD1	-	TRBJ2-7	CASSVGQGHEQYF	TGTGCCAGCAGCGTGGGACAGGGACACGAGCAGTACTTC
TRBV25-1	TRBD2	-	TRBJ2-1	CASSDTSGRHYNEQFF	TGTGCCAGCAGTGATACTAGCGGGAGGCACTACAATGAGCAGTTCTTC
TRBV7-2	-	-	TRBJ1-5	CASSVTGMGNQPQHF	TGTGCCAGCAGTGTAACAGGGATGGGCAATCAGCCCCAGCATTTT